The sequence of this T cell receptor (beta chain) was determined in a study of CD8 T cells in ankylosing spondylitis (dated by TCRdb to between 2016 and 2019). For the wider study: To find TCR variants linked to disease, the study profiled T cell receptor beta repertoires in ankylosing spondylitis patients and healthy donors. The full study cohort comprised 20 to 30 ankylosing spondylitis patients and roughly 100 healthy donors. Peripheral blood was sampled, and synovial fluid was also collected from ankylosing spondylitis patients.

This clonotype occurred many times. It has no known antigen specificity. The input lacks base qualities; no much larger clone sits a single base away. Here is what the overall study found, with its caveats: Blood from ankylosing spondylitis patients appeared to be characterized by a TCR beta motif composed of eight highly homologous amino acid variants. Some motif variants had previously been reported in the synovial fluid and blood of reactive arthritis patients, which suggests shared mechanisms of disease initiation. Significant enrichment of the disease-linked clones was reported in matched synovial fluid samples from ankylosing spondylitis patients. In peripheral blood, the disease-linked clones were found at relatively low frequencies and had a CD8+ phenotype.

Counted from cysteine to phenylalanine, this CDR3 has 18 amino acids. Only the CDR3 region is kept as DNA, spanning 54 bases read in frame from base 1. V loses 0 bases at its end and J loses 4 bases; junction bases beyond the gene matches: 13. In the germline V gene, CDR1 corresponds to SGHDT and CDR2 to YYEEEE. The data were produced on an Illumina HiSeq 2500. TCR beta libraries were prepared by quantitative 5'-RACE with molecular barcodes. The paper's processing steps were these. A new computational method, built on a probabilistic model of VDJ rearrangement, was used to identify disease-linked TCR variants. TCRdb cleaned the public reads at Q25 with fastp, built clones with MiXCR and kept in-frame beta chains. Each entry merges the rows of one CDR3 protein and shows their most common DNA and genes. What appears here as the V and J calls and clone size reflects TCRdb's work, not the paper's. For this sample there are approximately 240,000 distinct CDR3 sequences; under 30% appear just once. Around 0.64% of the sample rests with the top ten.

The TCR sequence derives from a male donor with ankylosing spondylitis or in good health (not recorded which). The rearrangement combines TRBV5-6 with TRBJ2-1; 7 central bases correspond to TRBD1. The specimen was blood, either unsorted or a sorted T cell fraction (not recorded which). The CDR3 protein is CASSLGGARGSFYNEQFF. The DNA is as follows: TGTGCCAGCAGCTTGGGAGGGGCCAGGGGGTCTTTTTACAATGAGCAGTTCTTC. The full variable domain, completed from the reference TRBV5-6 and TRBJ2-1 proteins outside the CDR3, reads DAGVTQSPTHLIKTRGQQVTLRCSPKSGHDTVSWYQQALGQGPQFIFQYYEEEERQRGNFPDRFSGHQFPNYSSELNVNALLLGDSALYLCASSLGGARGSFYNEQFFGPGTRLTVL.